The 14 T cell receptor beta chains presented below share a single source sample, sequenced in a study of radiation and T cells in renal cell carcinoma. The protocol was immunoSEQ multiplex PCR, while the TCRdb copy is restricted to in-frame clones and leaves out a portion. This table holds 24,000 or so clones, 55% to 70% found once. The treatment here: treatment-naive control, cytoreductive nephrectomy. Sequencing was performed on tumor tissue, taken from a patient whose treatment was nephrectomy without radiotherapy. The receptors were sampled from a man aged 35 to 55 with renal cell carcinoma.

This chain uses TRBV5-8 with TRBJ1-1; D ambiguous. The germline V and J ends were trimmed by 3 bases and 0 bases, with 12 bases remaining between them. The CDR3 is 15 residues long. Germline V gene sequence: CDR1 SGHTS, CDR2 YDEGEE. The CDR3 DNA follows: TGTGCCAGCAGCTGGTCAGCTTTCATGAACACTGAAGCTTTCTTT. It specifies CASSWSAFMNTEAFF.

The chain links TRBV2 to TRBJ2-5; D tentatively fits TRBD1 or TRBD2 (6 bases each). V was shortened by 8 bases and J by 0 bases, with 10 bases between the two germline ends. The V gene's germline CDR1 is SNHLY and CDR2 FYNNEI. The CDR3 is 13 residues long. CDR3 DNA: TGTGCCAGCCACAGGGACTACCAAGAGACCCAGTACTTC. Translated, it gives CASHRDYQETQYF.

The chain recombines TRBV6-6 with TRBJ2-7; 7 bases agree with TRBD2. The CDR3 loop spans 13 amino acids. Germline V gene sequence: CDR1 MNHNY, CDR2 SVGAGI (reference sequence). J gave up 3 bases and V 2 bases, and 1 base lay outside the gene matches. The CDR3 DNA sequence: TGTGCCAGCAGTTACGGGGGGGACTACGAGCAGTACGTC. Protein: CASSYGGDYEQYV.

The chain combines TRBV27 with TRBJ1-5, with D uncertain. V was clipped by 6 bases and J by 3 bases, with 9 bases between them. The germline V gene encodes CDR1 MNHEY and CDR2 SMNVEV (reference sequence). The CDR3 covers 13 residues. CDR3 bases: TGTGCCAGCAGGGGTCTCCTCAATCAGCCCCAGCATTTT. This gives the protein CASRGLLNQPQHF.

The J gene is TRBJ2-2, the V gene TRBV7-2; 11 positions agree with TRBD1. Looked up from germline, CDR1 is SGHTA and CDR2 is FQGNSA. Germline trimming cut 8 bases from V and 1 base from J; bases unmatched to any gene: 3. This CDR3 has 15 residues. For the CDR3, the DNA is TGTGCCAGCGCGGGACAGGGGGTGAACACCGGGGAGCTGTTTTTT. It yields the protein CASAGQGVNTGELFF.

DNA for the CDR3: TGTGCCAGCAGCTTAGTTCGGGACAGGGGGCAAGAGACCCAGTACTTC. This gives the protein CASSLVRDRGQETQYF. The genes are TRBV7-6 and TRBJ2-5; 11 nucleotides match TRBD1. With 1 base clipped from V and 2 bases from J, the junction kept 3 bases outside the gene matches. Germline CDR1 and CDR2: SGHVS and FNYEAQ. The CDR3 has 16 amino acids. Variable domain in full (rest from reference TRBV7-6 and TRBJ2-5): GAGVSQSPRYKVTKRGQDVALRCDPISGHVSLYWYRQALGQGPEFLTYFNYEAQQDKSGLPNDRFSAERPEGSISTLTIQRTEQRDSAMYRCASSLVRDRGQETQYFGPGTRLLVL.

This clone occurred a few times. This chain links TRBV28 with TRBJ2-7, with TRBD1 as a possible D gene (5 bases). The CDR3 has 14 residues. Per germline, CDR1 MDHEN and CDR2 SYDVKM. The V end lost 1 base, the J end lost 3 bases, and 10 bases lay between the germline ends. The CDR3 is CASSLSGRDYEQYF. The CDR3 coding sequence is TGTGCCAGCAGTTTATCCGGCAGGGACTACGAGCAGTACTTC.

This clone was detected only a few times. The CDR3 DNA sequence: TGTGCCAGCCTACGGGACAGGAGTAACTATGGCTACACCTTC. As protein: CASLRDRSNYGYTF. This sequence joins TRBV19 and TRBJ1-2; the match to TRBD1 covers 8 bases. The germline V gene has CDR1 LNHDA and CDR2 SQIVND (reference sequence). The ends lost 9 bases at V and 1 base at J; junction bases unmatched: 7. The CDR3 contains 14 residues.

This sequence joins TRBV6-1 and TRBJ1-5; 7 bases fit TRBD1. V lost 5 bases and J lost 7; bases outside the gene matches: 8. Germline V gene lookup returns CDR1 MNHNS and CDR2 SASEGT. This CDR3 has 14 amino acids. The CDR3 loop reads CASSSTGREQPQHF. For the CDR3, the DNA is TGTGCCAGCAGTTCGACAGGGAGGGAACAGCCCCAGCATTTT.

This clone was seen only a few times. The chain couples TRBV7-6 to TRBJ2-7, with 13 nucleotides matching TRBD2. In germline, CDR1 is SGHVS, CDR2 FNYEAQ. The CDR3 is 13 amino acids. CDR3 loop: CASSLTSGGPKDV. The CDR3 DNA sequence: TGTGCCAGCAGCCTGACTAGCGGGGGGCCGAAGGACGTC.

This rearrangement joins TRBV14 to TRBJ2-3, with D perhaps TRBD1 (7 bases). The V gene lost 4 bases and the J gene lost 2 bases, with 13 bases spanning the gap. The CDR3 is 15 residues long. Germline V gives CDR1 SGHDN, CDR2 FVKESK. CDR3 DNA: TGTGCCAGCAGCCTTCGGAGGGGGCTCACAGATACGCAGTATTTT. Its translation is CASSLRRGLTDTQYF.

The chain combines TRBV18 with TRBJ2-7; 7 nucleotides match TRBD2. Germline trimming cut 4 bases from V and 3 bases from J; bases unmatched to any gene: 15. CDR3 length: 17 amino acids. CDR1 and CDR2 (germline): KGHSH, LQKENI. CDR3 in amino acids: CASSHPPGGFLHYEQYV. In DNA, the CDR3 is TGTGCCAGCTCACACCCACCGGGAGGCTTCTTACACTACGAGCAGTACGTC.

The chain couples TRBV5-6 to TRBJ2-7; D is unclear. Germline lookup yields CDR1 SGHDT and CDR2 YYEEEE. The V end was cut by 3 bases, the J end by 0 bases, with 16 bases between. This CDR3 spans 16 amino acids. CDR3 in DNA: TGTGCCAGCAGCTCGCGAATTGGGTTGAGCTCCTACGAGCAGTACTTC. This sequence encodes CASSSRIGLSSYEQYF.

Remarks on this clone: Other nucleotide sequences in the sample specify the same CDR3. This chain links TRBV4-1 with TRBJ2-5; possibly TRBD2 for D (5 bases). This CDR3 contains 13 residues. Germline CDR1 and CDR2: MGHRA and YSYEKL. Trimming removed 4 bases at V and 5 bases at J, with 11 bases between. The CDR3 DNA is TGCGCCAGCAGCCCCCCGGGCGGGGAGACCCAGTACTTC. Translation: CASSPPGGETQYF.